This TCR beta chain was sequenced in a study of T cells in localized non-small cell lung cancer. The CDR3 extends over 19 amino acids. Germline loops: CDR1 SGHTA, CDR2 FQGNSA. Trimming took 1 base from V and 1 from J; bases not matched to a gene: 8. Overall study findings and caveats: Adjacent lung tissue had a median roughly 52 of the top 100 clones found in the tumor. Adjacent uninvolved lung had the highest clonality, suggesting focused antigen responses.

TCRdb's copy holds only in-frame clones and misses some; the assay was immunoSEQ multiplex PCR. The top ten hold over 2.5% of the sample, which has roughly 30,000 clones, around 90% seen once. As concerns this clone: What it binds is not known.

Sequencing was performed on peripheral blood, taken before any cancer treatment. The clonotype was recovered from a female donor of 60 years or more with stage I lung adenocarcinoma. The gene calls are TRBV7-2 and TRBJ2-1; 12 nucleotides agree with TRBD2. CDR3 region: CASSLVIPGTSGSYNEQFF. The CDR3 nucleotides read TGTGCCAGCAGCTTAGTGATACCTGGGACTAGCGGGTCCTACAATGAGCAGTTCTTC.